This is a list of T cell receptor beta chains from one sample in a study of blood T cell repertoires in COVID-19. Sequenced by immunoSEQ multiplex PCR; TCRdb stores in-frame clones only, minus some. The data contain 130,000 or so clones, approximately 86% of them seen just once; the ten biggest clones take up about 1.6%. The material sequenced was peripheral blood. Every receptor here comes from a woman aged 55 to 70 with acute or convalescent COVID-19. CDR3s include the opening cysteine and the closing phenylalanine or tryptophan. The D gene is left open where the match is weak. Part of the rows lack a size; the others show once, few, many or a class for expanded clones.

clone_size: .
d_call: .
v_call: TRBV7-9
j_call: TRBJ1-1
cdr3_aa: CASSLDGQNTEAFF
cdr3_nt: TGTGCCAGCAGCTTAGATGGGCAGAACACTGAAGCTTTCTTT

clone_size: once
d_call: TRBD1
v_call: TRBV5-4
j_call: TRBJ1-1
cdr3_aa: CASSSGQSMNTEAFF
cdr3_nt: TGTGCCAGCAGCTCGGGACAGAGTATGAACACTGAAGCTTTCTTT

clone_size: .
d_call: TRBD1
v_call: TRBV30
j_call: TRBJ1-6
cdr3_aa: CAWRGSGTGINNSPLHF
cdr3_nt: TGTGCCTGGAGAGGTTCCGGGACAGGGATCAATAATTCACCCCTCCACTTT

clone_size: .
d_call: .
v_call: TRBV7-9
j_call: TRBJ2-1
cdr3_aa: CASSLAQGGSNEQFF
cdr3_nt: TGTGCCAGCAGCTTAGCCCAAGGGGGAAGTAATGAGCAGTTCTTC

clone_size: many
d_call: TRBD2
v_call: TRBV9
j_call: TRBJ2-7
cdr3_aa: CASSPRGDEQYF
cdr3_nt: TGTGCCAGCAGCCCCCGGGGGGACGAGCAGTACTTC

clone_size: .
d_call: TRBD1
v_call: TRBV19
j_call: TRBJ2-7
cdr3_aa: CASSISQGTATPYEQYF
cdr3_nt: TGTGCCAGTAGTATTTCTCAGGGGACAGCGACCCCCTACGAGCAGTACTTC

clone_size: .
d_call: .
v_call: TRBV4-3
j_call: TRBJ1-4
cdr3_aa: CASGSGTSRNEKLFF
cdr3_nt: TGCGCCAGCGGCAGTGGGACATCCCGAAATGAAAAACTGTTTTTT

clone_size: .
d_call: .
v_call: TRBV5-6
j_call: TRBJ1-6
cdr3_aa: CASSPTRRGYNSPLHF
cdr3_nt: TGTGCCAGCAGCCCCACAAGACGGGGATATAATTCACCCCTCCACTTT

clone_size: .
d_call: TRBD2
v_call: TRBV6-1
j_call: TRBJ2-3
cdr3_aa: CASSEPGLQTDTQYF
cdr3_nt: TGTGCCAGCAGTGAACCGGGACTACAGACGGATACGCAGTATTTT

clone_size: .
d_call: .
v_call: TRBV7-8
j_call: TRBJ1-5
cdr3_aa: CASSRGGEAQPQHF
cdr3_nt: TGTGCCAGCAGCCGAGGGGGGGAGGCTCAGCCCCAGCATTTT

clone_size: .
d_call: .
v_call: TRBV19
j_call: TRBJ1-1
cdr3_aa: CASSIGYGNTEAFF
cdr3_nt: TGTGCCAGTAGTATCGGGTACGGGAACACTGAAGCTTTCTTT

clone_size: .
d_call: .
v_call: TRBV28
j_call: TRBJ1-6
cdr3_aa: CASSGGGSYSPLHF
cdr3_nt: TGTGCCAGCAGTGGGGGGGGCAGTTATTCACCCCTCCACTTT

clone_size: .
d_call: TRBD1
v_call: TRBV15
j_call: TRBJ1-1
cdr3_aa: CATSRAVTGMNTEAFF
cdr3_nt: TGTGCCACCAGCAGAGCGGTGACAGGGATGAACACTGAAGCTTTCTTT

clone_size: .
d_call: .
v_call: TRBV2
j_call: TRBJ1-2
cdr3_aa: CASSLQANYGYTF
cdr3_nt: TGTGCCAGCAGTCTACAGGCGAACTATGGCTACACCTTC

clone_size: .
d_call: .
v_call: TRBV7-2
j_call: TRBJ1-6
cdr3_aa: CASSSATGHSPLHF
cdr3_nt: TGTGCCAGCAGCTCTGCCACAGGCCATTCACCCCTCCACTTT

clone_size: few
d_call: .
v_call: TRBV4-1
j_call: TRBJ1-5
cdr3_aa: CASSQVPSMRLYSNQPQHF
cdr3_nt: TGCGCCAGCAGCCAAGTGCCATCCATGAGGCTCTATAGCAATCAGCCCCAGCATTTT

clone_size: .
d_call: .
v_call: TRBV6-2/TRBV6-3
j_call: TRBJ1-5
cdr3_aa: CASSDLRNQPQHF
cdr3_nt: TGTGCCAGCAGTGACCTGAGGAATCAGCCCCAGCATTTT

clone_size: .
d_call: TRBD1
v_call: TRBV3-1/TRBV3-2
j_call: TRBJ1-2
cdr3_aa: CASSLAGTDYGYTF
cdr3_nt: TGTGCCAGCAGCCTAGCCGGGACAGACTATGGCTACACCTTC

clone_size: .
d_call: TRBD1
v_call: TRBV6-2/TRBV6-3
j_call: TRBJ1-4
cdr3_aa: CASSDRGQVNEKLFF
cdr3_nt: TGTGCCAGCAGCGACCGCGGACAGGTTAATGAAAAACTGTTTTTT

clone_size: .
d_call: TRBD1
v_call: TRBV9
j_call: TRBJ1-2
cdr3_aa: CASRPRDSYGYTF
cdr3_nt: TGTGCCAGTAGACCCCGGGACAGTTATGGCTACACCTTC

clone_size: .
d_call: .
v_call: TRBV7-3
j_call: TRBJ2-3
cdr3_aa: CASSFYNTDTQYF
cdr3_nt: TGTGCCAGCAGCTTCTATAACACAGATACGCAGTATTTT

clone_size: .
d_call: TRBD1
v_call: TRBV7-9
j_call: TRBJ2-7
cdr3_aa: CASSLRGTGDYEQYF
cdr3_nt: TGTGCCAGCAGCTTAAGGGGGACAGGGGACTACGAGCAGTACTTC

clone_size: .
d_call: .
v_call: TRBV5-1
j_call: TRBJ1-2
cdr3_aa: CASSPLPSGDGYTF
cdr3_nt: TGCGCCAGCAGCCCTCTACCGTCAGGGGATGGCTACACCTTC

clone_size: .
d_call: .
v_call: TRBV27
j_call: TRBJ2-7
cdr3_aa: CASSLVYTSDEQYF
cdr3_nt: TGTGCCAGCAGTTTAGTGTACACGTCCGACGAGCAGTACTTC

clone_size: .
d_call: TRBD2
v_call: TRBV9
j_call: TRBJ2-7
cdr3_aa: CASRLGFTSGGGVEQYF
cdr3_nt: TGTGCCAGCCGCCTAGGATTCACTAGCGGGGGAGGTGTTGAGCAGTACTTC

clone_size: .
d_call: .
v_call: TRBV18
j_call: TRBJ2-5
cdr3_aa: CASSPRTTTTQGETQYF
cdr3_nt: TGTGCCAGCTCACCAAGGACAACTACCACCCAGGGAGAGACCCAGTACTTC

clone_size: .
d_call: .
v_call: TRBV6-5
j_call: TRBJ1-1
cdr3_aa: CASTLEMNTEAFF
cdr3_nt: TGTGCCAGCACGCTAGAGATGAACACTGAAGCTTTCTTT

clone_size: .
d_call: TRBD1
v_call: TRBV5-1
j_call: TRBJ1-1
cdr3_aa: CASSLEEGARTEAFF
cdr3_nt: TGCGCCAGCAGCTTGGAGGAGGGGGCTCGCACTGAAGCTTTCTTT

clone_size: .
d_call: TRBD1
v_call: TRBV2
j_call: TRBJ1-5
cdr3_aa: CASSSPTGISQPQHF
cdr3_nt: TGTGCCAGCAGCTCGCCGACAGGGATCTCTCAGCCCCAGCATTTT

clone_size: few
d_call: .
v_call: TRBV6-5
j_call: TRBJ1-5
cdr3_aa: CASSYSGREGQPQHF
cdr3_nt: TGTGCCAGCAGTTACTCAGGCAGGGAGGGACAGCCCCAGCATTTT

clone_size: .
d_call: .
v_call: TRBV15
j_call: TRBJ1-1
cdr3_aa: CATSRGRLTNTEAFF
cdr3_nt: TGTGCCACCAGCAGAGGGCGACTTACGAACACTGAAGCTTTCTTT

clone_size: .
d_call: .
v_call: TRBV19
j_call: TRBJ1-3
cdr3_aa: CASRYRDRNTIYF
cdr3_nt: TGTGCCAGTAGGTACAGGGACCGAAACACCATATATTTT

clone_size: .
d_call: TRBD1
v_call: TRBV30
j_call: TRBJ2-2
cdr3_aa: CAGPGQLNTGELFF
cdr3_nt: TGTGCCGGCCCGGGACAGTTGAACACCGGGGAGCTGTTTTTT

clone_size: .
d_call: .
v_call: TRBV27
j_call: TRBJ2-7
cdr3_aa: CASSLAGGTSYEQYF
cdr3_nt: TGTGCCAGCAGTTTAGCAGGAGGGACCTCCTACGAGCAGTACTTC

clone_size: .
d_call: .
v_call: TRBV19
j_call: TRBJ1-5
cdr3_aa: CASAQGIGQPQHF
cdr3_nt: TGTGCCAGTGCTCAGGGGATAGGACAGCCCCAGCATTTT

clone_size: .
d_call: .
v_call: TRBV5-1
j_call: TRBJ1-3
cdr3_aa: CASSFGPVSSGNTIYF
cdr3_nt: TGCGCCAGCAGCTTCGGTCCGGTAAGCTCTGGAAACACCATATATTTT

clone_size: .
d_call: .
v_call: TRBV19
j_call: TRBJ1-1
cdr3_aa: CASTIGGAEAFF
cdr3_nt: TGTGCCAGTACCATCGGGGGGGCTGAAGCTTTCTTT

clone_size: .
d_call: .
v_call: TRBV24-1
j_call: TRBJ1-1
cdr3_aa: CATSDFWGGAFF
cdr3_nt: TGTGCCACCAGTGATTTCTGGGGGGGAGCTTTCTTT

clone_size: .
d_call: TRBD2
v_call: TRBV10-3
j_call: TRBJ2-3
cdr3_aa: CAIRLAGDTDTQYF
cdr3_nt: TGTGCCATCAGATTAGCGGGGGACACAGATACGCAGTATTTT

clone_size: .
d_call: TRBD1
v_call: TRBV18
j_call: TRBJ2-1
cdr3_aa: CASSPDRAVLNEQFF
cdr3_nt: TGTGCCAGCTCACCCGACAGGGCGGTTCTCAATGAGCAGTTCTTC

clone_size: .
d_call: .
v_call: TRBV7-9
j_call: TRBJ2-5
cdr3_aa: CASSLGGGSRQETQYF
cdr3_nt: TGTGCCAGCAGCTTAGGGGGAGGTAGCCGACAGGAGACCCAGTACTTC

clone_size: few
d_call: .
v_call: TRBV19
j_call: TRBJ2-7
cdr3_aa: CASSSRRGLPFEQYF
cdr3_nt: TGTGCCAGTAGTTCCCGCAGAGGCCTTCCTTTCGAGCAGTACTTC

clone_size: .
d_call: TRBD1
v_call: TRBV7-2
j_call: TRBJ1-4
cdr3_aa: CASRLIDRGDEKLFF
cdr3_nt: TGTGCCAGCAGGTTGATCGACAGGGGAGATGAAAAACTGTTTTTT

clone_size: .
d_call: TRBD2
v_call: TRBV30
j_call: TRBJ2-1
cdr3_aa: CAWNAGGNHNEQFF
cdr3_nt: TGTGCCTGGAACGCGGGGGGCAATCACAATGAGCAGTTCTTC

clone_size: .
d_call: .
v_call: TRBV7-3
j_call: TRBJ2-2
cdr3_aa: CASSQGGSTGELFF
cdr3_nt: TGTGCCAGCAGCCAGGGAGGAAGCACCGGGGAGCTGTTTTTT

clone_size: .
d_call: TRBD1
v_call: TRBV10-1
j_call: TRBJ2-7
cdr3_aa: CASRRDRVIYEQYF
cdr3_nt: TGCGCCAGCAGGCGGGACAGGGTAATCTACGAGCAGTACTTC

clone_size: .
d_call: TRBD2
v_call: TRBV29-1
j_call: TRBJ2-3
cdr3_aa: CSVEDGTSGGAGSDTQYF
cdr3_nt: TGCAGCGTTGAAGACGGGACTAGCGGGGGGGCTGGTTCCGATACGCAGTATTTT

clone_size: .
d_call: .
v_call: TRBV28
j_call: TRBJ2-4
cdr3_aa: CASSLYGARAKNIQYF
cdr3_nt: TGTGCCAGCAGTCTATATGGGGCACGAGCCAAAAACATTCAGTACTTC

clone_size: .
d_call: .
v_call: TRBV5-5
j_call: TRBJ1-5
cdr3_aa: CASSLDRARNQPQHF
cdr3_nt: TGTGCCAGCAGCTTGGACAGGGCTCGCAATCAGCCCCAGCATTTT

clone_size: .
d_call: .
v_call: TRBV4-2
j_call: TRBJ2-7
cdr3_aa: CASSPGYGTYEQYF
cdr3_nt: TGTGCCAGCAGCCCCGGGTACGGGACCTACGAGCAGTACTTC

clone_size: .
d_call: .
v_call: TRBV19
j_call: TRBJ2-7
cdr3_aa: CASSIEAGAVYEQYF
cdr3_nt: TGTGCCAGTAGTATCGAGGCGGGGGCCGTATACGAGCAGTACTTC

clone_size: .
d_call: .
v_call: TRBV28
j_call: TRBJ1-4
cdr3_aa: CASSLWTPTTNEKLFF
cdr3_nt: TGTGCCAGCAGTTTGTGGACACCTACAACTAATGAAAAACTGTTTTTT

clone_size: .
d_call: .
v_call: TRBV19
j_call: TRBJ1-5
cdr3_aa: CASTLGGQPQHF
cdr3_nt: TGTGCCAGTACGCTGGGGGGTCAGCCCCAGCATTTT